The present TCR beta chain was sequenced within a study of T cells after yellow fever vaccination. Study findings and constraints: Clones that expanded after primary vaccination mostly reappeared after the booster (96% CD4, approximately 85% CD8). There was a possibility that FACS-sorted repertoires contained abundant clonotypes contaminating from the bulk population.

This clonotype came up a few times. The antigen is unknown. In making TCR cDNA, 5'RACE template switching added a universal primer site and UMIs to it. TCRdb analysed the 5' RACE reads with MiXCR anew, one entry per CDR3 protein. The profile covers roughly 99,000 distinct CDR3 sequences, with roughly 6% appearing a single time and about 41% taken by the ten largest. CDR3 size: 14 residues. V lost 2 bases to trimming and J lost 5 bases; unmatched junction nucleotides: 5. The germline V gene has CDR1 SGHVS and CDR2 FNYEAQ. The clonotype was recovered from a man aged 18 to 30 who received the YFV17D yellow fever vaccine. The V and J genes are TRBV7-6 and TRBJ2-5; 7 bases agree with TRBD1. Material: CD8+ T cells sorted from PBMCs, obtained 10 days after the yellow fever booster vaccination. CDR3 coding DNA: TGTGCCAGCAGCTTAACAGGGGATGAGGAGACCCAGTACTTC. Protein: CASSLTGDEETQYF. Combining the CDR3 with reference TRBV7-6 and TRBJ2-5 gives the whole variable domain GAGVSQSPRYKVTKRGQDVALRCDPISGHVSLYWYRQALGQGPEFLTYFNYEAQQDKSGLPNDRFSAERPEGSISTLTIQRTEQRDSAMYRCASSLTGDEETQYFGPGTRLLVL.